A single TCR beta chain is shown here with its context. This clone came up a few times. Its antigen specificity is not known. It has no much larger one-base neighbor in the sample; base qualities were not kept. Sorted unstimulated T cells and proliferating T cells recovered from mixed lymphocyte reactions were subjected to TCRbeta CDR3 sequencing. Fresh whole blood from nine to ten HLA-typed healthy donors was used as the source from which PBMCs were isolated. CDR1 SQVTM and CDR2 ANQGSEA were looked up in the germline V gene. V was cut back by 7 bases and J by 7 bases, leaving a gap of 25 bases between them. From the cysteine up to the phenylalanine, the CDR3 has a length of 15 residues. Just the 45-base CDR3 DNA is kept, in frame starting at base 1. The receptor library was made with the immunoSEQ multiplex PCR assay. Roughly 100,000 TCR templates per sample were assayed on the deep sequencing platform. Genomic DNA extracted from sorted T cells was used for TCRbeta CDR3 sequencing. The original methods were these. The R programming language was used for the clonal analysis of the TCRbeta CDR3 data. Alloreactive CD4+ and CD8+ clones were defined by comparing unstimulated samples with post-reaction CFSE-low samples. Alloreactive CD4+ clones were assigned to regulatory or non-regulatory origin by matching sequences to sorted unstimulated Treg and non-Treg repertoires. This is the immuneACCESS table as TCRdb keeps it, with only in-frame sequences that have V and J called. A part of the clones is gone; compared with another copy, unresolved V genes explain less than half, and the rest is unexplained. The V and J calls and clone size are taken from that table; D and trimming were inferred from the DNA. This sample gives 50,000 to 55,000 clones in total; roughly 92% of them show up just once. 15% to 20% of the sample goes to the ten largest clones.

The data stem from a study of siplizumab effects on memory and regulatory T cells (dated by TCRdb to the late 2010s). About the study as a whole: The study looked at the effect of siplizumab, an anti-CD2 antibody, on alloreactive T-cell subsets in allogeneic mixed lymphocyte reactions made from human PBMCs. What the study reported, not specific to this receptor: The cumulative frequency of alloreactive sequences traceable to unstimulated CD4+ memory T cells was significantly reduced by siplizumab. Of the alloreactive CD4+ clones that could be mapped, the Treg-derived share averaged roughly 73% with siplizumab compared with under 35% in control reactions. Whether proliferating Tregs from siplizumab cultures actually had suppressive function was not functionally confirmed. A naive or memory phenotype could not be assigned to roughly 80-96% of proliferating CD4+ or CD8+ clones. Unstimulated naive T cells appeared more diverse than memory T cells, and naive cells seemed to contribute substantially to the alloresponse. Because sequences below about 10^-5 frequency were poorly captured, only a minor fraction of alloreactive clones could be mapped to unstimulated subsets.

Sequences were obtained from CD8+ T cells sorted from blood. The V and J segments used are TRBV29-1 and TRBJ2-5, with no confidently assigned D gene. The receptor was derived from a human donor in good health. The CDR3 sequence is CSAVTGYSPKGTQYF. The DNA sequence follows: TGCAGCGCAGTCACGGGTTACAGCCCGAAAGGGACCCAGTACTTC.